These T cell receptor beta chains were read from a single sample in a study of shared clonotypes between healthy human individuals. TCRdb's copy holds only in-frame clones and misses some; the assay was immunoSEQ multiplex PCR. The table has about 2.4 million clones, roughly nine tenths seen once. Sequenced input: naive CD4+ T cells sorted from blood. All receptors derive from a man younger than 35 in good health. Each CDR3 is given with its conserved first and last residue. The D gene is left open where the match is weak. Size values are once, few and many counts, or a class for expanded clones, and some rows have none.

CDR3 length: 14
J gene: TRBJ2-7
V gene: TRBV29-1
clone size: .
D gene: TRBD1
CDR3 DNA: TGCACCAAATCGGGGACAGGGGGCGACTACGAGCAGTACTTC
CDR3 protein: CTKSGTGGDYEQYF

CDR3 length: 12
J gene: TRBJ2-1
V gene: TRBV6-5
clone size: .
D gene: .
CDR3 DNA: TGTGCCAGCAGTACTACAGGGTATGAGCAGTTCTTC
CDR3 protein: CASSTTGYEQFF

CDR3 length: 15
J gene: TRBJ1-4
V gene: TRBV6-1
clone size: .
D gene: .
CDR3 DNA: TGTGCCAGCAGTACAGTGGGCAGGGGTGGGGAAAAACTGTTTTTT
CDR3 protein: CASSTVGRGGEKLFF

CDR3 length: 13
J gene: TRBJ2-1
V gene: TRBV5-6
clone size: .
D gene: TRBD1
CDR3 DNA: TGTGCCAGCAGCTTTCCCTCAGGGGGCGTGGAGTTCTTC
CDR3 protein: CASSFPSGGVEFF

CDR3 length: 15
J gene: TRBJ1-5
V gene: TRBV19
clone size: few
D gene: TRBD1
CDR3 DNA: TGTGCCAGTAGTGCCACCGGGACAGGAGGGCAGCCCCAGCATTTT
CDR3 protein: CASSATGTGGQPQHF

CDR3 length: 14
J gene: TRBJ1-1
V gene: TRBV7-9
clone size: .
D gene: .
CDR3 DNA: TGTGCCAGCAGCCCGCAGCGGGGCAGAACTGAAGCTTTCTTT
CDR3 protein: CASSPQRGRTEAFF

CDR3 length: 13
J gene: TRBJ1-5
V gene: TRBV2
clone size: .
D gene: .
CDR3 DNA: TGTGCCAGCAGTGACGAGCGGGGGGCGCCCCAGCATTTT
CDR3 protein: CASSDERGAPQHF

CDR3 length: 15
J gene: TRBJ2-7
V gene: TRBV11-1
clone size: .
D gene: TRBD1
CDR3 DNA: TGTGCCAGCAGCTTCCCGGACAGGGGTGCCCACGAGCAGTACTTC
CDR3 protein: CASSFPDRGAHEQYF

CDR3 length: 13
J gene: TRBJ1-2
V gene: TRBV2
clone size: few
D gene: .
CDR3 DNA: TGTGCCAGCAGGGTTGGACATAGCTATGGCTACACCTTC
CDR3 protein: CASRVGHSYGYTF

CDR3 length: 13
J gene: TRBJ2-5
V gene: TRBV10-3
clone size: .
D gene: .
CDR3 DNA: TGTGCCATCAGCGCCGGGACGCAAGAGACCCAGTACTTC
CDR3 protein: CAISAGTQETQYF

CDR3 length: 14
J gene: TRBJ2-1
V gene: TRBV6-5
clone size: .
D gene: .
CDR3 DNA: TGTGCCAGCAGTTACCACCCCGGCGGAAATGAGCAGTTCTTC
CDR3 protein: CASSYHPGGNEQFF

CDR3 length: 14
J gene: TRBJ1-3
V gene: TRBV11-2
clone size: .
D gene: TRBD1
CDR3 DNA: TGTGCCAGCAGCATAGGACAGGCCGGAAACACCATATATTTT
CDR3 protein: CASSIGQAGNTIYF

CDR3 length: 17
J gene: TRBJ1-6
V gene: TRBV28
clone size: .
D gene: .
CDR3 DNA: TGTGCCAGCAGCCAAATAAGGGTCCCAGGGGAGAATTCACCCCTCCACTTT
CDR3 protein: CASSQIRVPGENSPLHF

CDR3 length: 14
J gene: TRBJ2-5
V gene: TRBV5-1
clone size: .
D gene: .
CDR3 DNA: TGCGCCAGCAGCTTGGCGGGGAGCGGAGAGACCCAGTACTTC
CDR3 protein: CASSLAGSGETQYF

CDR3 length: 13
J gene: TRBJ2-1
V gene: TRBV6-6
clone size: .
D gene: .
CDR3 DNA: TGTGCCAGCACGCAGGGGACCTACAATGAGCAGTTCTTC
CDR3 protein: CASTQGTYNEQFF

CDR3 length: 12
J gene: TRBJ2-7
V gene: TRBV13
clone size: .
D gene: .
CDR3 DNA: TGTGCCAGCAGCTCGGACGGGTACGAGCAGTACTTC
CDR3 protein: CASSSDGYEQYF

CDR3 length: 16
J gene: TRBJ2-1
V gene: TRBV5-1
clone size: .
D gene: .
CDR3 DNA: TGCGCCAGCAGCTTGGACGTGGGGGGAAGTGGGAATGAGCAGTTCTTC
CDR3 protein: CASSLDVGGSGNEQFF

CDR3 length: 14
J gene: TRBJ2-5
V gene: TRBV7-9
clone size: once
D gene: .
CDR3 DNA: TGTGCCAGCAGCTTAGCGAGCATTTCGGAGACCCAGTACTTC
CDR3 protein: CASSLASISETQYF

CDR3 length: 14
J gene: TRBJ2-1
V gene: TRBV18
clone size: .
D gene: .
CDR3 DNA: TGTGCCAGCTCACAAGAGGCAGGGTACAATGAGCAGTTCTTC
CDR3 protein: CASSQEAGYNEQFF

CDR3 length: 16
J gene: TRBJ2-3
V gene: TRBV6-1
clone size: .
D gene: .
CDR3 DNA: TGTGCCAGCAGTGTCCTCGGAGTCTCGGACACAGATACGCAGTATTTT
CDR3 protein: CASSVLGVSDTDTQYF

CDR3 length: 14
J gene: TRBJ2-7
V gene: TRBV7-2
clone size: .
D gene: TRBD1
CDR3 DNA: TGTGCCAGCAGCCTGGACAGGACCACCTACGAGCAGTACTTC
CDR3 protein: CASSLDRTTYEQYF

CDR3 length: 15
J gene: TRBJ2-7
V gene: TRBV7-7
clone size: .
D gene: TRBD2
CDR3 DNA: TGTGCTAGCAGCTTAGATGGCGGGAGTTCAAGCGAGCAGTACTTC
CDR3 protein: CASSLDGGSSSEQYF

CDR3 length: 19
J gene: TRBJ1-4
V gene: TRBV4-3
clone size: .
D gene: TRBD1
CDR3 DNA: TGCGCCAGCAGCCAAGGTTGGGGGACAGGGGGCCTCAGGTCCGAAAAACTGTTTTTT
CDR3 protein: CASSQGWGTGGLRSEKLFF

CDR3 length: 12
J gene: TRBJ2-1
V gene: TRBV19
clone size: once
D gene: .
CDR3 DNA: TGTGCCAGTAGTCAGTGGTCGGGTGAGCAGTTCTTC
CDR3 protein: CASSQWSGEQFF

CDR3 length: 14
J gene: TRBJ2-5
V gene: TRBV5-4
clone size: .
D gene: .
CDR3 DNA: TGTGCCAGCAGCTTCTCCGGGAGAGGAGAGACCCAGTACTTC
CDR3 protein: CASSFSGRGETQYF

CDR3 length: 15
J gene: TRBJ1-1
V gene: TRBV5-1
clone size: .
D gene: .
CDR3 DNA: TGCGCCAGCACCTGGGGGGGCGCGGGGAACACTGAAGCTTTCTTT
CDR3 protein: CASTWGGAGNTEAFF

CDR3 length: 13
J gene: TRBJ1-2
V gene: TRBV18
clone size: .
D gene: .
CDR3 DNA: TGTGCCAGCTCACCTCAGGACGGATATGGCTACACCTTC
CDR3 protein: CASSPQDGYGYTF

CDR3 length: 14
J gene: TRBJ2-7
V gene: TRBV11-2
clone size: once
D gene: TRBD1
CDR3 DNA: TGTGCCAGCAGCTTAAGGGACAGGGTAGACGAGCAGTACTTC
CDR3 protein: CASSLRDRVDEQYF

CDR3 length: 15
J gene: TRBJ2-1
V gene: TRBV19
clone size: .
D gene: .
CDR3 DNA: TGTGCCAGTAATCGCGGGGCTAACTCCTACAATGAGCAGTTCTTC
CDR3 protein: CASNRGANSYNEQFF

CDR3 length: 15
J gene: TRBJ2-1
V gene: TRBV5-6
clone size: .
D gene: .
CDR3 DNA: TGTGCCAGCAGCCGCCTGGAAAGCTCCTACAATGAGCAGTTCTTC
CDR3 protein: CASSRLESSYNEQFF

CDR3 length: 17
J gene: TRBJ2-6
V gene: TRBV18
clone size: .
D gene: TRBD2
CDR3 DNA: TGTGCCAGCTCGCACGGGGGGGGATTCTCTGGGGCCAACGTCCTGACTTTC
CDR3 protein: CASSHGGGFSGANVLTF

CDR3 length: 13
J gene: TRBJ2-4
V gene: TRBV10-3
clone size: .
D gene: .
CDR3 DNA: TGTGCCATCAGTGAAACGCAAGGTAACATTCAGTACTTC
CDR3 protein: CAISETQGNIQYF

CDR3 length: 14
J gene: TRBJ1-6
V gene: TRBV15
clone size: .
D gene: TRBD1
CDR3 DNA: TGTGCCACCAGCAGAGGACAGGGGGGATCACCCCTCCACTTT
CDR3 protein: CATSRGQGGSPLHF

CDR3 length: 12
J gene: TRBJ2-2
V gene: TRBV5-4
clone size: .
D gene: .
CDR3 DNA: TGTGCCAGCAGCTTAAATGGCGGGGAGCTGTTTTTT
CDR3 protein: CASSLNGGELFF

CDR3 length: 11
J gene: TRBJ2-1
V gene: TRBV5-1
clone size: .
D gene: .
CDR3 DNA: TGCGCCAGCGGAAAATACAATGAGCAGTTCTTC
CDR3 protein: CASGKYNEQFF

CDR3 length: 15
J gene: TRBJ1-5
V gene: TRBV11-2
clone size: .
D gene: .
CDR3 DNA: TGTGCCAGCAGCTTAACCGGGTCCTGGAATCAGCCCCAGCATTTT
CDR3 protein: CASSLTGSWNQPQHF

CDR3 length: 14
J gene: TRBJ2-1
V gene: TRBV10-3
clone size: .
D gene: .
CDR3 DNA: TGTGCCATCAGGCGAAACAGGGAAGTGGGTGAGCAGTTCTTC
CDR3 protein: CAIRRNREVGEQFF

CDR3 length: 15
J gene: TRBJ2-7
V gene: TRBV5-4
clone size: .
D gene: TRBD2
CDR3 DNA: TGTGCCAGCAGCGACGGGACTAGCTCCGTCCACGAGCAGTACTTC
CDR3 protein: CASSDGTSSVHEQYF

CDR3 length: 18
J gene: TRBJ2-1
V gene: TRBV9
clone size: .
D gene: .
CDR3 DNA: TGTGCCAGCAGCGTAGGACCGAGCGGCAAGAGCTCCTACAATGAGCAGTTCTTC
CDR3 protein: CASSVGPSGKSSYNEQFF

CDR3 length: 15
J gene: TRBJ1-3
V gene: TRBV7-9
clone size: .
D gene: .
CDR3 DNA: TGTGCCAGCAGCTTGCGTGCGCAATACGGAAACACCATATATTTT
CDR3 protein: CASSLRAQYGNTIYF

CDR3 length: 13
J gene: TRBJ1-1
V gene: TRBV29-1
clone size: .
D gene: .
CDR3 DNA: TGCAGCGTTGTTAGAAGCTTGAACACTGAAGCTTTCTTT
CDR3 protein: CSVVRSLNTEAFF

CDR3 length: 13
J gene: TRBJ1-1
V gene: TRBV30
clone size: .
D gene: .
CDR3 DNA: TGTGCTCAAAATTGGTTGGGTTACACTGAAGCTTTCTTT
CDR3 protein: CAQNWLGYTEAFF

CDR3 length: 16
J gene: TRBJ1-4
V gene: TRBV6-1
clone size: .
D gene: .
CDR3 DNA: TGTGCCAGCAGTGCCCTCGAGGGGGTCACTAATGAAAAACTGTTTTTT
CDR3 protein: CASSALEGVTNEKLFF

CDR3 length: 14
J gene: TRBJ2-1
V gene: TRBV19
clone size: .
D gene: .
CDR3 DNA: TGTGCCAGTAGTATGGACATTACTTACAATGAGCAGTTCTTC
CDR3 protein: CASSMDITYNEQFF

CDR3 length: 14
J gene: TRBJ2-1
V gene: TRBV2
clone size: .
D gene: TRBD1
CDR3 DNA: TGTGCCAGCAGCAGGGAACAGGGGGCCTATGAGCAGTTCTTC
CDR3 protein: CASSREQGAYEQFF

CDR3 length: 16
J gene: TRBJ2-2
V gene: TRBV4-3
clone size: .
D gene: .
CDR3 DNA: TGCGCCAGCAGCCAAAAGCCGGAGGGGATAGCCGGGGAGCTGTTTTTT
CDR3 protein: CASSQKPEGIAGELFF

CDR3 length: 15
J gene: TRBJ1-5
V gene: TRBV28
clone size: once
D gene: TRBD1
CDR3 DNA: TGTGCCAGCACCCGGGACAGGGGGACCAATCAGCCCCAGCATTTT
CDR3 protein: CASTRDRGTNQPQHF

CDR3 length: 15
J gene: TRBJ2-5
V gene: TRBV15
clone size: .
D gene: .
CDR3 DNA: TGTGCCACCAGCAGAGCTGGGCAGTTCCAAGAGACCCAGTACTTC
CDR3 protein: CATSRAGQFQETQYF

CDR3 length: 12
J gene: TRBJ2-7
V gene: TRBV7-2
clone size: once
D gene: .
CDR3 DNA: TGTGCCAGCAGCTTAAGCCGCTACGAGCAGTACTTC
CDR3 protein: CASSLSRYEQYF

CDR3 length: 15
J gene: TRBJ1-4
V gene: TRBV28
clone size: .
D gene: .
CDR3 DNA: TGTGCCAGCAACCCGGTTTCGGGCCTCAATGAAAAACTGTTTTTT
CDR3 protein: CASNPVSGLNEKLFF

CDR3 length: 17
J gene: TRBJ2-1
V gene: TRBV19
clone size: .
D gene: TRBD2
CDR3 DNA: TGTGCCAGTACTGATACTTCACTAGCGGGGGCTTACAATGAGCAGTTCTTC
CDR3 protein: CASTDTSLAGAYNEQFF

CDR3 length: 13
J gene: TRBJ1-4
V gene: TRBV23-1
clone size: .
D gene: .
CDR3 DNA: TGCGCCAGCAGTCATGCATACTGGGGAAAACTGTTTTTT
CDR3 protein: CASSHAYWGKLFF

CDR3 length: 17
J gene: TRBJ2-1
V gene: TRBV7-2
clone size: .
D gene: TRBD2
CDR3 DNA: TGTGCCAGCAGCTTACTCGCGGCGGGGGGCACCTACAATGAGCAGTTCTTC
CDR3 protein: CASSLLAAGGTYNEQFF

CDR3 length: 13
J gene: TRBJ2-5
V gene: TRBV10-3
clone size: .
D gene: TRBD1
CDR3 DNA: TGTGCCACCGCCGGGACAGTTCTAGAGACCCAGTACTTC
CDR3 protein: CATAGTVLETQYF

CDR3 length: 16
J gene: TRBJ2-3
V gene: TRBV7-9
clone size: .
D gene: TRBD2
CDR3 DNA: TGTGCCAGCATCCCTACGGGACTAGAGAGCACAGATACGCAGTATTTT
CDR3 protein: CASIPTGLESTDTQYF

CDR3 length: 13
J gene: TRBJ2-1
V gene: TRBV30
clone size: .
D gene: .
CDR3 DNA: TGTGCCTGGAGTGTCGGTGGGAGTGGTAAGCAGTTCTTC
CDR3 protein: CAWSVGGSGKQFF

CDR3 length: 13
J gene: TRBJ2-1
V gene: TRBV5-1
clone size: .
D gene: .
CDR3 DNA: TGCGCCAGCAGCCTCGACCTGGGGAATGAGCAGTTCTTC
CDR3 protein: CASSLDLGNEQFF

CDR3 length: 15
J gene: TRBJ2-5
V gene: TRBV19
clone size: .
D gene: TRBD1
CDR3 DNA: TGTGCCAGTAGTCCTCGGACAGGGCGTCAAGAGACCCAGTACTTC
CDR3 protein: CASSPRTGRQETQYF